The sequence of this T cell receptor beta chain was determined in a study of memory B cells and T cells in multiple sclerosis. Study-wide results and caveats: Clone-set sizes differed between compartments, so shared clonotype counts needed normalization.

Using immunoSEQ multiplex PCR, the repertoire was profiled, and TCRdb retains in-frame clones only, with some absent. The sample lists 12,000 to 15,000 clones, 69% occurring once. This clone was seen once. Its antigen remains unidentified. An end of the junction differs from the germline gene, which may be a read error. The germline V gene has CDR1 SSHAT and CDR2 FNYEAQ (reference sequence). The CDR3 length is 13 residues. The material sequenced was memory (CD45RO+) CD4+ T cells from blood. This chain connects TRBV7-7 to TRBJ2-7; 11 bases are shared with TRBD2. The TCR sequence derives from a human donor with multiple sclerosis. The CDR3 here is CASSLAGGGEQYF. The CDR3 DNA reads as TGTGCTAGCAGCTTAGCGGGAGGGGGAGAGCAGTACTTC.